This T cell receptor beta chain was observed in a study of regulatory T cells in long-lasting Graves disease. Study-level findings and limits: TRBV28 was favored in persistent disease, as were TRBJ1-2 and TRBJ2-5. The researchers studied only peripheral blood, not thyroid tissue.

In germline, CDR1 is SNHLY, CDR2 FYNNEI. CDR3 length equals 15 residues. The V segment lost 5 bases and the J segment 7 bases; nucleotides outside the gene matches: 7. Time point noted: newly diagnosed GD, antithyroid drugs for less than 3 months. Construction of the TCR library relied on RNA isolated from PBMCs. By American Thyroid Association guidelines, Graves' disease was diagnosed in the cohort. Building the TCR beta libraries relied on iRepertoire HTBI primers, and CDR3 regions underwent Arm-PCR. TCRdb reprocessed the multiplex PCR reads with MiXCR, giving one entry per CDR3 protein. The sample has roughly 400,000 distinct CDR3 sequences, about 17% seen once. This clonotype was seen repeatedly, ten times or more. Antigen: not known. A further study also used this sample, focusing on T cells in Graves' hyperthyroidism and ophthalmopathy.

The rearrangement joins TRBV2 to TRBJ2-1, with TRBD2 matching over 11 bases. Sequencing was performed on peripheral blood mononuclear cells (PBMCs), taken at new diagnosis, from a patient treated with antithyroid drugs. This TCR derives from a woman between 18 and 29 years old with Graves disease. CDR3 bases: TGTGCCAGCAGTCGTAGACTAGCGGGAAAAAATGAGCAGTTCTTC. As protein: CASSRRLAGKNEQFF. The whole variable domain, filled in from reference TRBV2 and TRBJ2-1, reads EPEVTQTPSHQVTQMGQEVILRCVPISNHLYFYWYRQILGQKVEFLVSFYNNEISEKSEIFDDQFSVERPDGSNFTLKIRSTKLEDSAMYFCASSRRLAGKNEQFFGPGTRLTVL.